This TCR beta chain originates from a study of beta chain features in type 1 diabetes. Whole-study findings and limits: Resolution of whether HLA type affects TCRB rearrangement was not achieved here. The similarity of naive, central memory and Treg TCRB repertoires appeared greater among patients than among healthy donors. Among type 1 diabetes patients, VDJ junctions had fewer insertions and more deletions.

This clone occurred many times. Its antigen is currently unknown. Since all of the isolated RNA was reverse transcribed, expressed TCRB transcripts were what got sequenced. Here immunoSEQ multiplex PCR was the method, and the copy in TCRdb shows in-frame clones only, minus some. The sample shows about 320,000 clones, 14% of them seen only once. The sample consisted of central memory CD4+ T cells from blood. This TCR derives from a man aged 30 to 45 in good health.

The CDR3 reads CASRASWGGLNTQYF. The DNA for the CDR3 is TGTGCCAGCAGGGCTAGCTGGGGGGGCCTAAATACGCAGTATTTT. The V call is TRBV7-2, the J call TRBJ2-3, with D possibly being TRBD2 (7 bases). The length of the CDR3 is 15 residues. V lost 6 bases and J lost 7, with 20 bases in between. Germline loops: CDR1 SGHTA, CDR2 FQGNSA.